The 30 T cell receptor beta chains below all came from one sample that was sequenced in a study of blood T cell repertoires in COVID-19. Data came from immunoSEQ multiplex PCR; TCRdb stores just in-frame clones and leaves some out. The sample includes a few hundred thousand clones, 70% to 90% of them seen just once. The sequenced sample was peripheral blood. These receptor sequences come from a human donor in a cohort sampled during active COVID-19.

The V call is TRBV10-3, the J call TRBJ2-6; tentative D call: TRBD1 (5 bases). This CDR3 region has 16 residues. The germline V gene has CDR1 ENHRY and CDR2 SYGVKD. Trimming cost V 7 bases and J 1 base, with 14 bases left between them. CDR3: CAINEDDSSGANVLTF. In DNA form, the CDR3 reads TGTGCCATCAATGAAGACGACAGTTCTGGGGCCAACGTCCTGACTTTC.

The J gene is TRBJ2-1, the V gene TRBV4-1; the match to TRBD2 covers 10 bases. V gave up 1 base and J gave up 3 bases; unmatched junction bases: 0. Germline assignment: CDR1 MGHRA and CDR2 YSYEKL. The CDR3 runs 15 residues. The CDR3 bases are TGCGCCAGCAGCCAAGTAGCGGGAGGCTACAATGAGCAGTTCTTC. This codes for CASSQVAGGYNEQFF.

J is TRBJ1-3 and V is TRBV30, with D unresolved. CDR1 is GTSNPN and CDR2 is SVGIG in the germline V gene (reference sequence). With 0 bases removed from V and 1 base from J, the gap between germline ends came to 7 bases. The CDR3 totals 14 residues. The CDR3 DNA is TGTGCCTGGAGTGTCGGTTCTTCTGGAAACACCATATATTTT. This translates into CAWSVGSSGNTIYF.

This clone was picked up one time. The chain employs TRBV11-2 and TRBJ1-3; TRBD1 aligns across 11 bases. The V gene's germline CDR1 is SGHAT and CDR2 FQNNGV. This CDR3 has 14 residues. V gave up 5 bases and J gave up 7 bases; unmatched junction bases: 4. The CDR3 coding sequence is TGTGCCAGCAGCAGCGGACAGGGGGCGAACACCATATATTTT. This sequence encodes CASSSGQGANTIYF.

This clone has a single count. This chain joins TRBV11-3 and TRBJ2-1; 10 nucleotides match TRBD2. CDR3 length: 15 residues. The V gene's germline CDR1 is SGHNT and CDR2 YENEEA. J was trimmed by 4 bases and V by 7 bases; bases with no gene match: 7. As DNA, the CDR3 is TGTGCCAGCACAAACAGACTAGCGGGTTACAATGAGCAGTTCTTC. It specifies CASTNRLAGYNEQFF.

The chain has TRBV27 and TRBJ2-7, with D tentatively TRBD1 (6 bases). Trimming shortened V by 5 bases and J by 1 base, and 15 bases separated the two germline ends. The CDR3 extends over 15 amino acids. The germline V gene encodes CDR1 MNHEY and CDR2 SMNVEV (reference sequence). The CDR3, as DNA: TGTGCCAGCAGTCCCCACTCCGGACAGTCCTACGAGCAGTACTTC. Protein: CASSPHSGQSYEQYF.

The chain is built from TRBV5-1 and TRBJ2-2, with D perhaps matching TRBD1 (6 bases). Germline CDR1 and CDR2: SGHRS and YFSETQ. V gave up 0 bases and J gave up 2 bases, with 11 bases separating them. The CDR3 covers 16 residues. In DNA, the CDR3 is TGCGCCAGCAGCTTGGAGACAGGAACCAACACCGGGGAGCTGTTTTTT. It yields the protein CASSLETGTNTGELFF. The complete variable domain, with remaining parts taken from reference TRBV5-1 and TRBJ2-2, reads KAGVTQTPRYLIKTRGQQVTLSCSPISGHRSVSWYQQTPGQGLQFLFEYFSETQRNKGNFPGRFSGRQFSNSRSEMNVSTLELGDSALYLCASSLETGTNTGELFFGEGSRLTVL.

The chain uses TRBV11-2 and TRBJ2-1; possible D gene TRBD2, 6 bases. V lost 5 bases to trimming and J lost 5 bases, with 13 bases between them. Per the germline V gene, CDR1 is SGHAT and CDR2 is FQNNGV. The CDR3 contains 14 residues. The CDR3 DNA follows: TGTGCCAGCAGCCCCTCCCGGAGGGACAATGAGCAGTTCTTC. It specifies CASSPSRRDNEQFF.

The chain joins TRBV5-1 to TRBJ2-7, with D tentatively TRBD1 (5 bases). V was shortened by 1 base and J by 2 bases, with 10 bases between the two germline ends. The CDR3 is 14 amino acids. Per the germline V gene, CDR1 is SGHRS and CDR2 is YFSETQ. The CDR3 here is CASSLTTATYEQYF. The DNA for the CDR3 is TGCGCCAGCAGCTTGACGACAGCTACCTACGAGCAGTACTTC.

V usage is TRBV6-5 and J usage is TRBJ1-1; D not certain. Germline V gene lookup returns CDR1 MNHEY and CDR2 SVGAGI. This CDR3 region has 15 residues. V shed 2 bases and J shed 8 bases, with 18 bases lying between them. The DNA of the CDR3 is TGTGCCAGCAGTTACACCTACCGACCTCCCAGGGAAGCTTTCTTT. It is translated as CASSYTYRPPREAFF.

The CDR3 reads CASRTGENTEAFF. In DNA form, the CDR3 reads TGCGCCAGCCGAACAGGGGAGAATACTGAAGCTTTCTTT. The chain carries TRBV5-1 and TRBJ1-1; 7 bases agree with TRBD1. J was trimmed by 5 bases and V by 7 bases; bases with no gene match: 8. The CDR3 spans 13 residues. Germline assignment: CDR1 SGHRS and CDR2 YFSETQ.

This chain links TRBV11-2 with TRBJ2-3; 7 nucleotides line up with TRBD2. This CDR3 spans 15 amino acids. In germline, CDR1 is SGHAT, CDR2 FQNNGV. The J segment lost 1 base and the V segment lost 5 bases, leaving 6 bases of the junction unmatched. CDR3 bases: TGTGCCAGCAGCCCCAGCGGGGAGGGCACAGATACGCAGTATTTT. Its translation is CASSPSGEGTDTQYF.

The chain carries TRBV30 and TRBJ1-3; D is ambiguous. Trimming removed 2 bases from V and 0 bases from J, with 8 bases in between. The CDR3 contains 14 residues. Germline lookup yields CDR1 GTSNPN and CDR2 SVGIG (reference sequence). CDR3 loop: CAWSPTSSGNTIYF. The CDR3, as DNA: TGTGCCTGGAGTCCGACTAGCTCTGGAAACACCATATATTTT.

The CDR3 loop reads CASSPTSGGAYEQYF. CDR3 DNA: TGTGCCAGCAGCCCGACTAGCGGGGGGGCCTACGAGCAGTACTTC. This chain uses TRBV5-5 with TRBJ2-7, with TRBD2 identical over 14 bases. Unmatched junction bases numbered 2, after V lost 4 bases and J lost 2 bases. This CDR3 is 15 amino acids long. Germline-derived CDR1 and CDR2 are SGHKS and YYEKEE (reference sequence). The full variable domain, with the rest looked up from reference TRBV5-5 and TRBJ2-7, is DAGVTQSPTHLIKTRGQQVTLRCSPISGHKSVSWYQQVLGQGPQFIFQYYEKEERGRGNFPDRFSARQFPNYSSELNVNALLLGDSALYLCASSPTSGGAYEQYFGPGTRLTVT.

This chain's CDR3 is CASSLWDRGSSEQYF. For the CDR3, the DNA is TGTGCCAGCAGCCTTTGGGACAGGGGATCTTCCGAGCAGTACTTC. This chain uses TRBV3-1 (or the pseudogene TRBV3-2) with TRBJ2-7, with TRBD1 matching 10 bases. CDR3 length: 15 residues. The trim removed 4 bases at V and 6 bases at J, leaving 9 bases unmatched. Per the germline V gene, CDR1 is LGHDT and CDR2 is YNNKEL (reference sequence).

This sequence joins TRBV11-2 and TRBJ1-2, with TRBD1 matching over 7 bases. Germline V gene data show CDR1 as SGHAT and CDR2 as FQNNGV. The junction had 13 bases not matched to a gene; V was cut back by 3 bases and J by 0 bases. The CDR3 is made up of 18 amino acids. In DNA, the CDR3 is TGTGCCAGCAGCTTCTGGGGACAGCACCCAGGCGCTAACTATGGCTACACCTTC. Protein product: CASSFWGQHPGANYGYTF.

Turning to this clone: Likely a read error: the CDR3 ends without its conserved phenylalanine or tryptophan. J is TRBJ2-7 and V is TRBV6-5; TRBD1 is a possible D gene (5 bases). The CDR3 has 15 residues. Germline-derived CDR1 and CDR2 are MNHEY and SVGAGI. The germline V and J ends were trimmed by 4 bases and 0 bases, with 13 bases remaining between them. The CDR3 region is CASSSADSFSYEQYL. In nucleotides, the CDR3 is TGTGCCAGCAGTTCCGCCGACAGTTTCTCCTACGAGCAGTACCTC.

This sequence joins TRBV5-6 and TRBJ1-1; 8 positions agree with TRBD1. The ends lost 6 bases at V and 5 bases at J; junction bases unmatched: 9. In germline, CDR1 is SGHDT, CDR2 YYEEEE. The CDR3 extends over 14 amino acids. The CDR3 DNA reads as TGTGCCAGCATACCCCAGGGGGCGCGGACTGAAGCTTTCTTT. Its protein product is CASIPQGARTEAFF.

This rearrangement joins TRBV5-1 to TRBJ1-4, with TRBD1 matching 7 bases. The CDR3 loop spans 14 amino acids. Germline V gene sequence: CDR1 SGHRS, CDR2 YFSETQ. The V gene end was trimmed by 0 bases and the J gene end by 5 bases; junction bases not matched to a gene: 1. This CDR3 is CASSLGDRNEKLFF. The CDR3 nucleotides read TGCGCCAGCAGCTTGGGGGACAGAAATGAAAAACTGTTTTTT.

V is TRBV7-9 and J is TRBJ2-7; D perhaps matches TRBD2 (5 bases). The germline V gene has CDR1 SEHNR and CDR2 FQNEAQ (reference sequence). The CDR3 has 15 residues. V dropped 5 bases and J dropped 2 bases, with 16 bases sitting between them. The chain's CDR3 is CASSPKDSVTYEQYF. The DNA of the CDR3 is TGTGCCAGCAGCCCGAAGGACTCTGTCACCTACGAGCAGTACTTC.

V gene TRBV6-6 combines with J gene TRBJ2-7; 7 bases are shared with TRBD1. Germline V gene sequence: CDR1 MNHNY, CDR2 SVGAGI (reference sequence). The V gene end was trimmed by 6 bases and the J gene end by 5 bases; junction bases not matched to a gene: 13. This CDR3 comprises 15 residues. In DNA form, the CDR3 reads TGTGCCAGCAGCCCCAGAACAGGGGATGGAAACGAGCAGTACTTC. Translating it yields CASSPRTGDGNEQYF.

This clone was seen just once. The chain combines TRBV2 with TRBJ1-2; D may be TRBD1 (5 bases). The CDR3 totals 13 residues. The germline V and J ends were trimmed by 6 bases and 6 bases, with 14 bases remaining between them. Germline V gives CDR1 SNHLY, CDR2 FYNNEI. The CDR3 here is CASRARGGNGYTF. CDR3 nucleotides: TGTGCCAGCAGGGCTCGGGGGGGTAATGGCTACACCTTC.

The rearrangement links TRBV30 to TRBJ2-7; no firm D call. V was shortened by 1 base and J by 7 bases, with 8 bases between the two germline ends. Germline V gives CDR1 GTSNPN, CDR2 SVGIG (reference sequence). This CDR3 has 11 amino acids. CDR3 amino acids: CAWSEAREQYF. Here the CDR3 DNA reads TGTGCCTGGAGTGAAGCTCGGGAGCAGTACTTC.

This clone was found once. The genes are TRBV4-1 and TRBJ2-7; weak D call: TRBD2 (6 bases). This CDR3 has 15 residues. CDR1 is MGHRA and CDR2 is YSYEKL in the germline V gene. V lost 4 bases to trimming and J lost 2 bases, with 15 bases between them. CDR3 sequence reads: CASSRLTRGAYEQYF. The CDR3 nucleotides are TGCGCCAGCAGCCGATTGACTAGAGGGGCCTACGAGCAGTACTTC.

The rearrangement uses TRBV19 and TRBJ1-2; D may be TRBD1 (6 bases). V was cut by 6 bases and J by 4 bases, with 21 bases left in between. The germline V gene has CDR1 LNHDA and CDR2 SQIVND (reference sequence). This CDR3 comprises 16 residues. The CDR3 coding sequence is TGTGCCAGTAGACACCACCGGGGGGGCAGAATCTATGGCTACACCTTC. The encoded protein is CASRHHRGGRIYGYTF.

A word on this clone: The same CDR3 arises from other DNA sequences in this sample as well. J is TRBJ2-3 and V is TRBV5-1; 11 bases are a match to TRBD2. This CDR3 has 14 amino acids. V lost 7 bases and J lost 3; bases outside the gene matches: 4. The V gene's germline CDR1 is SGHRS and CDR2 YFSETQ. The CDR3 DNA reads TGCGCCAGCGGTAGCGGGGGGGCAACAGATACGCAGTATTTT. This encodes CASGSGGATDTQYF.

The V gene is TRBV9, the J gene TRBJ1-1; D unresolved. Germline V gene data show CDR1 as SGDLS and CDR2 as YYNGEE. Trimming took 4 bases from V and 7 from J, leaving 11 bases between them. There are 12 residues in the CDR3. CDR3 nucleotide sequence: TGTGCCAGCAGCCCGTCTCGAGGTGAAGCTTTCTTT. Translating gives CASSPSRGEAFF. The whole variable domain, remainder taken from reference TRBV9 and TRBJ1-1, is DSGVTQTPKHLITATGQRVTLRCSPRSGDLSVYWYQQSLDQGLQFLIQYYNGEERAKGNILERFSAQQFPDLHSELNLSSLELGDSALYFCASSPSRGEAFFGQGTRLTVV.

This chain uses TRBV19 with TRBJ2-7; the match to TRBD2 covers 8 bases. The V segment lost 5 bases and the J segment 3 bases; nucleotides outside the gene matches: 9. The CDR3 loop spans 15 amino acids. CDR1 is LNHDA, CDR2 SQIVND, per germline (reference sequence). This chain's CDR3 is CASSSSARGVYEQYF. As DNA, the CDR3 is TGTGCCAGTAGTTCTTCGGCGCGGGGGGTCTACGAGCAGTACTTC.

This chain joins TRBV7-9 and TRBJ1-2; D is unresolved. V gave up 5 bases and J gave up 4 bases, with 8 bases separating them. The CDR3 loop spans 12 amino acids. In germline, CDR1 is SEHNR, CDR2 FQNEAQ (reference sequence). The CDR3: CASSPRGYGYTF. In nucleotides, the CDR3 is TGTGCCAGCAGCCCCCGAGGCTATGGCTACACCTTC.

For the CDR3, the DNA is TGTGCAAGTCGCTTAGTCGGGGGGGAAGATACGCAGTATTTT. Its protein is CASRLVGGEDTQYF. The gene calls are TRBV12-2 and TRBJ2-3; the table's D call TRBD2 went unverified against the DNA. TRBV12-2 is shown as a pseudogene. CDR3 length: 14 residues.